The clone carrying this T cell receptor (beta chain) was detected only a few times. Its target is unknown. The data belong to a study of vaccination and CD4 T cells after COVID-19. The treatment is: approximately 10-day PBMC culture with coronavirus spike peptide pools or control peptides (ViraFEST assay). The Oncomine TCR Beta short-read assay was applied to DNA of cultured CD4+ T cells. Genomic DNA was isolated from cultured CD4+ T cells. TCRdb called the PCR reads again in MiXCR, with one record for every CDR3 protein. The sample has about 2,600 distinct CDR3 sequences, 25% to 30% seen once. Sample: CD4+ T cells from blood, cultured in vitro, taken after SARS-CoV-2 vaccination. This TCR came from a human donor who had recovered from COVID-19.

The CDR3 DNA is TGCAGTGCCGCTCATCCGGGGGGGCGTACTAACTATGGCTACACCTTC. Translating it yields CSAAHPGGRTNYGYTF. This chain joins TRBV20-1 and TRBJ1-2, with D possibly being TRBD1 (6 bases). CDR3 size: 16 residues. Trimming shortened V by 6 bases and J by 0 bases, and 20 bases separated the two germline ends. The germline CDR1 and CDR2 sequences are DFQATT and SNEGSKA (reference sequence).